These 15 T cell receptor beta chains originate from one sample sequenced in a study of blood T cell repertoires in COVID-19. Sequenced by immunoSEQ multiplex PCR; TCRdb stores in-frame clones only, minus some. The table includes around 320,000 clones, roughly 90% detected once. Sequencing was done on a sample of PBMCs or T cells enriched from blood (not recorded which). The source is a woman under 40 who had been exposed to COVID-19.

V and J are TRBV5-5 and TRBJ2-7, with 7 bases aligning to TRBD1. CDR3 size: 15 residues. V shed 4 bases and J 5 bases; nucleotides not matched to a gene: 12. Germline loops: CDR1 SGHKS, CDR2 YYEKEE (reference sequence). CDR3 amino acids: CASSPEDRSWDEQYF. The DNA for the CDR3 is TGTGCCAGCAGCCCTGAGGACAGGAGTTGGGACGAGCAGTACTTC.

The J gene is TRBJ1-1, the V gene TRBV11-2, with D hard to call. The CDR3 is 15 residues long. Germline CDR1 and CDR2: SGHAT and FQNNGV. V lost 1 base and J lost 2, with 11 bases in between. CDR3 sequence reads: CASSLGAGANTEAFF. The CDR3 coding sequence is TGTGCCAGCAGCTTAGGGGCCGGTGCTAACACTGAAGCTTTCTTT.

The chain recombines TRBV10-3 with TRBJ1-5; perhaps TRBD1 as D (5 bases). Germline assignment: CDR1 ENHRY and CDR2 SYGVKD. The CDR3 is made up of 12 amino acids. With 6 bases removed from V and 5 bases from J, the gap between germline ends came to 8 bases. The CDR3 region is CAISPGDQPQHF. CDR3 in DNA: TGTGCCATCAGCCCGGGGGATCAGCCCCAGCATTTT.

V usage is TRBV18 and J usage is TRBJ1-1; possibly TRBD1 for D (6 bases). CDR1 and CDR2 from the germline V gene are KGHSH and LQKENI. V was shortened by 3 bases and J by 5 bases, with 16 bases between the two germline ends. This CDR3 has 15 residues. CDR3 amino acids: CASSPNQGFVTEAFF. In DNA, the CDR3 is TGTGCCAGCTCACCGAACCAGGGGTTCGTAACTGAAGCTTTCTTT.

The chain employs TRBV27 and TRBJ1-2; D is undetermined. The germline V and J ends were trimmed by 4 bases and 4 bases, with 13 bases remaining between them. The CDR3 has 14 residues. Germline CDR1 reads MNHEY; CDR2 reads SMNVEV (reference sequence). The CDR3 DNA reads TGTGCCAGCAGTTCCCTTCTAAGCGGCTATGGCTACACCTTC. It encodes CASSSLLSGYGYTF.

The chain couples TRBV2 to TRBJ1-5, with TRBD1 identical over 7 bases. CDR1 and CDR2 (germline): SNHLY, FYNNEI. The CDR3 covers 16 residues. With V trimmed by 7 bases and J by 0 bases, 9 bases remained unmatched. CDR3 sequence reads: CASTLGTAYSNQPQHF. DNA of the CDR3: TGTGCCAGCACCCTAGGGACAGCTTATAGCAATCAGCCCCAGCATTTT.

The J gene is TRBJ1-2, the V gene TRBV6-5; possible D gene TRBD1, 6 bases. Trimming took 5 bases from V and 7 from J, leaving 8 bases between them. Germline CDR1 reads MNHEY; CDR2 reads SVGAGI. The CDR3 covers 11 residues. CDR3 in amino acids: CASSRGGGYTF. CDR3 DNA: TGTGCCAGCAGTAGGGGGGGTGGCTACACCTTC.

Written as DNA, the CDR3 is TGTGCCAGCAGTGTTACGGGGTACGAGCAGTACTTC. This codes for CASSVTGYEQYF. This chain uses TRBV2 with TRBJ2-7; D possibly corresponds to TRBD2 (5 bases). Trimming removed 4 bases from V and 4 bases from J, with 8 bases in between. This CDR3 is 12 amino acids long. Germline V gene data show CDR1 as SNHLY and CDR2 as FYNNEI.

A single count supports this clone. The chain uses TRBV4-2 and TRBJ1-2; 8 nucleotides match TRBD1. The CDR3 consists of 16 residues. Germline V gene lookup returns CDR1 LGHNA and CDR2 YNFKEQ. Trimming at V came to 2 bases and at J to 2 bases, leaving 7 bases not matched to a gene. DNA for the CDR3: TGTGCCAGCAGCCAATCCCGGGACAGGAGCAACTATGGCTACACCTTC. This codes for CASSQSRDRSNYGYTF.

The chain's CDR3 is CASSYRDSTNQPQHF. The CDR3 DNA sequence: TGCGCCAGCAGCTACCGGGACAGCACGAATCAGCCCCAGCATTTT. The chain joins TRBV4-1 to TRBJ1-5; the match to TRBD1 covers 7 bases. V gave up 5 bases and J gave up 4 bases; unmatched junction bases: 8. Germline-derived CDR1 and CDR2 are MGHRA and YSYEKL. The CDR3 has 15 residues.

The J gene is TRBJ2-2, the V gene TRBV30; TRBD2 matches at 14 bases. V was clipped by 2 bases and J by 4 bases; unmatched bases: 3. The CDR3 consists of 16 residues. Germline V gene lookup returns CDR1 GTSNPN and CDR2 SVGIG (reference sequence). CDR3 region: CAWSWGLAGVTGELFF. The CDR3, as DNA: TGTGCCTGGAGTTGGGGACTAGCGGGGGTCACCGGGGAGCTGTTTTTT.

This sequence joins TRBV14 and TRBJ1-3, with D perhaps TRBD1 (6 bases). Germline CDR1 reads SGHDN; CDR2 reads FVKESK. V dropped 2 bases and J dropped 6 bases, with 11 bases sitting between them. This CDR3 is built from 14 residues. CDR3 in amino acids: CASSQLGAENTIYF. The CDR3 DNA reads as TGTGCCAGCAGCCAACTGGGGGCAGAAAACACCATATATTTT. The variable domain in full, completed from reference TRBV14 and TRBJ1-3, reads EAGVTQFPSHSVIEKGQTVTLRCDPISGHDNLYWYRRVMGKEIKFLLHFVKESKQDESGMPNNRFLAERTGGTYSTLKVQPAELEDSGVYFCASSQLGAENTIYFGEGSWLTVV.

This clone was detected a few times. This chain links TRBV2 with TRBJ2-3, with D unclear. CDR1 and CDR2 from the germline V gene are SNHLY and FYNNEI. The V and J ends lost 1 base and 5 bases respectively, with 10 bases between them. CDR3 length equals 14 residues. The CDR3 nucleotides read TGTGCCAGCAGTGAAGGTGATATCAGAGATACGCAGTATTTT. Amino acids: CASSEGDIRDTQYF. Filled out from reference TRBV2 and TRBJ2-3, the complete variable domain reads EPEVTQTPSHQVTQMGQEVILRCVPISNHLYFYWYRQILGQKVEFLVSFYNNEISEKSEIFDDQFSVERPDGSNFTLKIRSTKLEDSAMYFCASSEGDIRDTQYFGPGTRLTVL.

This rearrangement joins TRBV25-1 to TRBJ2-1, with TRBD1 matching over 7 bases. J gave up 0 bases and V 6 bases, and 8 bases lay outside the gene matches. The germline V gene encodes CDR1 MGHDK and CDR2 SYGVNS. CDR3 size: 16 residues. The CDR3 nucleotides are TGTGCCAGCAGCTGGGAAGGGGGCCTCTCCTACAATGAGCAGTTCTTC. Residues: CASSWEGGLSYNEQFF.

This chain joins TRBV14 and TRBJ2-4; D is ambiguous. This CDR3 spans 14 amino acids. The germline V gene has CDR1 SGHDN and CDR2 FVKESK. Trimming shortened V by 1 base and J by 13 bases, and 17 bases separated the two germline ends. The CDR3 coding sequence is TGTGCCAGCAGCCAAGGGTCTCTGGAGTCGGCCCAGTACTTC. Amino acid sequence: CASSQGSLESAQYF.